This T cell receptor (beta chain) was recovered during a study of early T cells in non-severe SARS-CoV-2 infection. Study context: Chains were not paired, and sequencing was done on bulk RNA from unsorted whole blood.

Individual cDNA molecules each received unique molecular identifiers attached to them. MiXCR was run by TCRdb on the 5' RACE reads, yielding one entry per CDR3 protein. Of about 61,000 distinct CDR3 sequences in the sample, 12% are singletons; the top ten hold more than 0.9%. This CDR3 is built from 16 residues. Between the trimmed V and J ends, which lost 7 bases and 3 bases, there was a span of 21 bases. This rearrangement joins TRBV12-3 or TRBV12-4 to TRBJ1-1, with D perhaps TRBD1 (5 bases). The clonotype was recovered from an adult who was a healthcare worker with PCR-confirmed SARS-CoV-2 infection or an uninfected control (not recorded which). The donor label of this sample is uncertain. The input for sequencing was whole blood, taken at baseline. The CDR3 spells CASIIGARPEHTEAFF. The CDR3 DNA follows: TGTGCCAGCATCATAGGGGCCCGGCCGGAACACACTGAAGCTTTCTTT.